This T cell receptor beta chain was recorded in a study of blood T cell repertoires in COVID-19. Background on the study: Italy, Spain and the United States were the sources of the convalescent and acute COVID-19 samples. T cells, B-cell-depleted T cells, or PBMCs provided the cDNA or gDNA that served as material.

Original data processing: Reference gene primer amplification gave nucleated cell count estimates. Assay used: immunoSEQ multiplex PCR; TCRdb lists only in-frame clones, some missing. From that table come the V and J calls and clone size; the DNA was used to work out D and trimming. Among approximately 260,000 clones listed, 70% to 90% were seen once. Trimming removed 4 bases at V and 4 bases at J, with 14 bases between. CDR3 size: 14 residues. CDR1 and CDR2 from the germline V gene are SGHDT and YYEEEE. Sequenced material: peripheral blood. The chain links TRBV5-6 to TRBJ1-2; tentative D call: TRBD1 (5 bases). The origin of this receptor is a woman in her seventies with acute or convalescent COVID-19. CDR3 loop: CASSTLGQSYGYTF. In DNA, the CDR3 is TGTGCCAGCAGCACCCTGGGGCAGTCCTATGGCTACACCTTC.